These T cell receptor beta chains were read from a single sample in a study of cytomegalovirus exposure and HLA in healthy donors. Assay: immunoSEQ multiplex PCR; the TCRdb copy retains only in-frame clones and omits some. The data contain about 160,000 clones, around 79% of them seen just once; the ten biggest clones take up about 0.93%. The sequencing input was PBMCs. These TCRs come from a woman in her 50s in good health and CMV-seropositive. CDR3s include the opening cysteine and the closing phenylalanine or tryptophan. A D gene is named only where the DNA matches it firmly. Clone size is given for some rows only: seen once, a few or many times, or a class if the clone is expanded.

v_call: TRBV5-5; d_call: -; j_call: TRBJ1-1; clone_size: -; cdr3_nt: TGTGCCAGCAGCTTGGCCAGCACAGTGAACACTGAAGCTTTCTTT; cdr3_aa: CASSLASTVNTEAFF
v_call: TRBV6-5; d_call: -; j_call: TRBJ2-7; clone_size: -; cdr3_nt: TGTGCCAGCCACCGAGAGGGCCGAGGCGAGCAGTACTTC; cdr3_aa: CASHREGRGEQYF
v_call: TRBV5-1; d_call: -; j_call: TRBJ1-6; clone_size: -; cdr3_nt: TGCGCCAGCAGCTTGGTCCCTGACAGGTCCTATAATTCACCCCTTCACTTT; cdr3_aa: CASSLVPDRSYNSPLHF
v_call: TRBV7-6; d_call: TRBD1; j_call: TRBJ2-7; clone_size: -; cdr3_nt: TGTGCCAGCAGCTTAGCAGAGGGGGCCGAGCAGTACTTC; cdr3_aa: CASSLAEGAEQYF
v_call: TRBV11-3; d_call: -; j_call: TRBJ1-4; clone_size: few; cdr3_nt: TGTGCCAGCAGCCGTACGCCGGGAGAAAAACTGTTTTTT; cdr3_aa: CASSRTPGEKLFF
v_call: TRBV18; d_call: TRBD1; j_call: TRBJ1-1; clone_size: once; cdr3_nt: TGTGCCAGCTCACCATCCGGGACAGGGGAAAGATCGAGGGCTTTCTTT; cdr3_aa: CASSPSGTGERSRAFF
v_call: TRBV9; d_call: TRBD2; j_call: TRBJ2-3; clone_size: once; cdr3_nt: TGTGCCAGCAGCCCTAGAGGGCGGGGGGGCACAGATACGCAGTATTTT; cdr3_aa: CASSPRGRGGTDTQYF
v_call: TRBV2; d_call: TRBD1; j_call: TRBJ2-7; clone_size: few; cdr3_nt: TGTGCCAGCAGTCATAGGACAGGAGATTCCTACGAGCAGTACTTC; cdr3_aa: CASSHRTGDSYEQYF
v_call: TRBV30; d_call: TRBD1; j_call: TRBJ1-2; clone_size: -; cdr3_nt: TGTGCCTGGGGGACAGGCGGAGGGGTCGGATATGGCTACACCTTC; cdr3_aa: CAWGTGGGVGYGYTF
v_call: TRBV2; d_call: TRBD2; j_call: TRBJ2-1; clone_size: -; cdr3_nt: TGTGCCAGCTCCGGGACTAGAGTAAACAATGAGCAGTTCTTC; cdr3_aa: CASSGTRVNNEQFF
v_call: TRBV13; d_call: -; j_call: TRBJ2-7; clone_size: -; cdr3_nt: TGTGCCAGCAGCACAGGGCGGTCCTACGAGCAGTACTTC; cdr3_aa: CASSTGRSYEQYF
v_call: TRBV6-5; d_call: -; j_call: TRBJ2-2; clone_size: -; cdr3_nt: TGTGCCAGCAGTTATGTTGTGATAGAAAACACCGGGGAGCTGTTTTTT; cdr3_aa: CASSYVVIENTGELFF
v_call: TRBV7-3; d_call: -; j_call: TRBJ2-3; clone_size: -; cdr3_nt: TGTGCCAGCAGCTTAGAACTCACAGATACGCAGTATTTT; cdr3_aa: CASSLELTDTQYF
v_call: TRBV27; d_call: TRBD1; j_call: TRBJ2-7; clone_size: -; cdr3_nt: TGTGCCAGCAGAAAGGACAGGGATTCCTACGAGCAGTACTTC; cdr3_aa: CASRKDRDSYEQYF
v_call: TRBV7-2; d_call: -; j_call: TRBJ1-2; clone_size: -; cdr3_nt: TGTGCCAGCAGACCGTGGGGGGGGCTTAGCTATGGCTACACCTTC; cdr3_aa: CASRPWGGLSYGYTF
v_call: TRBV19; d_call: TRBD1; j_call: TRBJ1-5; clone_size: -; cdr3_nt: TGTGCCAGTAGTCGCGGGACAGGGGGCTTTCAGCCCCAGCATTTT; cdr3_aa: CASSRGTGGFQPQHF
v_call: TRBV18; d_call: -; j_call: TRBJ1-4; clone_size: -; cdr3_nt: TGTGCCAGCTCCCAGACTTCAACTAATGAAAAACTGTTTTTT; cdr3_aa: CASSQTSTNEKLFF
v_call: TRBV4-1; d_call: TRBD1; j_call: TRBJ2-4; clone_size: -; cdr3_nt: TGCGCCAGCAGCCAGGCAGGACAGGTCCTGAGGGACATTCAGTACTTC; cdr3_aa: CASSQAGQVLRDIQYF
v_call: TRBV4-1; d_call: -; j_call: TRBJ1-2; clone_size: -; cdr3_nt: TGCGCCAGCAGCCAATCCGGGACTTATGGCTACACCTTC; cdr3_aa: CASSQSGTYGYTF
v_call: TRBV27; d_call: TRBD2; j_call: TRBJ2-1; clone_size: -; cdr3_nt: TGTGCCAGCAACCTGTTCCGTGGGGGGGCCTACAATGAGCAGTTCTTC; cdr3_aa: CASNLFRGGAYNEQFF
v_call: TRBV6-6; d_call: TRBD1; j_call: TRBJ1-2; clone_size: -; cdr3_nt: TGTGCCAGCAGAACAACAGGGGGCGCGGGTAACTATGGCTATACCTTC; cdr3_aa: CASRTTGGAGNYGYTF
v_call: TRBV19; d_call: TRBD1; j_call: TRBJ1-5; clone_size: -; cdr3_nt: TGTGCCACCAGCTCCGGACAGGGCGGTCAGCCCCAGCATTTT; cdr3_aa: CATSSGQGGQPQHF
v_call: TRBV5-1; d_call: TRBD1; j_call: TRBJ2-5; clone_size: -; cdr3_nt: TGCGCCAGCAGCTTGGACAGGGGGCAAGAGACCCAGTACTTC; cdr3_aa: CASSLDRGQETQYF
v_call: TRBV7-9; d_call: TRBD2; j_call: TRBJ2-1; clone_size: -; cdr3_nt: TGTGCCAGCAGCTTCCTAGCGGGAGGGCCGGCTGAGCAGTTCTTC; cdr3_aa: CASSFLAGGPAEQFF
v_call: TRBV28; d_call: TRBD2; j_call: TRBJ2-3; clone_size: -; cdr3_nt: TGTGCCAGCAGTGATTATAGCGGGGGGGCCGATACGCAGTATTTT; cdr3_aa: CASSDYSGGADTQYF
v_call: TRBV10-3; d_call: TRBD2; j_call: TRBJ2-7; clone_size: -; cdr3_nt: TGTGCCATCAGCCCGACTAGCGGAGAATACGAGCAGTACTTC; cdr3_aa: CAISPTSGEYEQYF
v_call: TRBV4-2; d_call: TRBD2; j_call: TRBJ2-2; clone_size: -; cdr3_nt: TGTGCCAGCAGCCAAGATCGGCTAGCGGGGACGAACACCGGGGAGCTGTTTTTT; cdr3_aa: CASSQDRLAGTNTGELFF
v_call: TRBV6-5; d_call: -; j_call: TRBJ2-4; clone_size: -; cdr3_nt: TGTGCCAGCAGTTACTCAGGCGGAAACATTCAGTACTTC; cdr3_aa: CASSYSGGNIQYF
v_call: TRBV2; d_call: TRBD1; j_call: TRBJ2-7; clone_size: -; cdr3_nt: TGTGCCAGCGGAGGACAGGGTTCGGGGCAGTACTTC; cdr3_aa: CASGGQGSGQYF
v_call: TRBV5-1; d_call: TRBD2; j_call: TRBJ2-1; clone_size: -; cdr3_nt: TGCGCCAGCAGCCCGGGACTAGCTCCATTTGAGCAGTTCTTC; cdr3_aa: CASSPGLAPFEQFF
v_call: TRBV6-1; d_call: -; j_call: TRBJ1-1; clone_size: many; cdr3_nt: TGTGCCAGCAGTGTTCAGCGCATGAACACTGAAGCTTTCTTT; cdr3_aa: CASSVQRMNTEAFF
v_call: TRBV10-3; d_call: TRBD1; j_call: TRBJ1-5; clone_size: -; cdr3_nt: TGTGCCATCAGCGAAGACAGGGTACCCCAGCCCCAGCATTTT; cdr3_aa: CAISEDRVPQPQHF
v_call: TRBV5-6; d_call: TRBD1; j_call: TRBJ2-5; clone_size: -; cdr3_nt: TGTGCCAGCAGCTCCGGGACAGGAATCCAAGAGACCCAGTACTTC; cdr3_aa: CASSSGTGIQETQYF
v_call: TRBV7-9; d_call: TRBD2; j_call: TRBJ2-3; clone_size: -; cdr3_nt: TGTGCCAGCAGCCAGGGGACTAGCGGAACAGATACGCAGTATTTT; cdr3_aa: CASSQGTSGTDTQYF
v_call: TRBV4-1; d_call: -; j_call: TRBJ1-5; clone_size: -; cdr3_nt: TGCGCCAGCAGCCAAGCCAGGATTAGCAATCAGCCCCAGCATTTT; cdr3_aa: CASSQARISNQPQHF
v_call: TRBV9; d_call: TRBD2; j_call: TRBJ2-7; clone_size: -; cdr3_nt: TGTGCCAGCAGCGTCGGCCCGGGCGGGGGGTACGAGCAGTACTTC; cdr3_aa: CASSVGPGGGYEQYF
v_call: TRBV9; d_call: TRBD2; j_call: TRBJ2-1; clone_size: once; cdr3_nt: TGTGCCAGCAGCCCTTATAGCGGGAATGAGCAGTTCTTC; cdr3_aa: CASSPYSGNEQFF
v_call: TRBV5-4; d_call: TRBD2; j_call: TRBJ2-7; clone_size: -; cdr3_nt: TGTGCCAGCAGCCTTCGACTAGCGGAAGCTTACGAGCAGTACTTC; cdr3_aa: CASSLRLAEAYEQYF
v_call: TRBV5-1; d_call: TRBD2; j_call: TRBJ2-2; clone_size: once; cdr3_nt: TGCGCCAGCAGCTTGGTGGTAGCGGGGGAGTACACCGGGGAGCTGTTTTTT; cdr3_aa: CASSLVVAGEYTGELFF
v_call: TRBV6-5; d_call: -; j_call: TRBJ1-6; clone_size: -; cdr3_nt: TGTGCCAGCTCCCTCGCGGGGGATAATTCACCCCTCCACTTT; cdr3_aa: CASSLAGDNSPLHF
v_call: TRBV29-1; d_call: -; j_call: TRBJ2-7; clone_size: -; cdr3_nt: TGCAGCGTTGTTGACGGAGCCTACGAGCAGTACTTC; cdr3_aa: CSVVDGAYEQYF
v_call: TRBV11-2; d_call: TRBD1; j_call: TRBJ2-7; clone_size: -; cdr3_nt: TGTGCCAGCAGCTCGATGACAGGGGGGTACGAGCAGTACTTC; cdr3_aa: CASSSMTGGYEQYF
v_call: TRBV28; d_call: -; j_call: TRBJ2-5; clone_size: -; cdr3_nt: TGTGCCAGCAGTGCCACAGGAGAGACCCAGTACTTC; cdr3_aa: CASSATGETQYF
v_call: TRBV28; d_call: -; j_call: TRBJ1-2; clone_size: -; cdr3_nt: TGTGCCAGCAGTCGCTCCTCTGTTCTCCCACGGGGTGGCTACACCTTC; cdr3_aa: CASSRSSVLPRGGYTF
v_call: TRBV29-1; d_call: -; j_call: TRBJ1-5; clone_size: once; cdr3_nt: TGCAGCGTCAGCTGGGGGCTTGGCAATCAGCCCCAGCATTTT; cdr3_aa: CSVSWGLGNQPQHF
v_call: TRBV5-5; d_call: TRBD1; j_call: TRBJ2-7; clone_size: -; cdr3_nt: TGTGCCAGCAGCCTCTACTCGGGACAGGCCTACGAGCAGTACTTC; cdr3_aa: CASSLYSGQAYEQYF
v_call: TRBV18; d_call: TRBD2; j_call: TRBJ2-5; clone_size: -; cdr3_nt: TGTGCCAGCTCACCATCTGCGGGAGCACAAGAGACCCAGTACTTC; cdr3_aa: CASSPSAGAQETQYF
v_call: TRBV5-4; d_call: TRBD1; j_call: TRBJ1-1; clone_size: -; cdr3_nt: TGTGCCAGCAGCCCCTACAGGGGGATAGGGAACACTGAAGCTTTCTTT; cdr3_aa: CASSPYRGIGNTEAFF
v_call: TRBV7-2; d_call: -; j_call: TRBJ1-5; clone_size: -; cdr3_nt: TGTGCCAGCAGCTTAGGACAGCTTAGCAATCAGCCCCAGCATTTT; cdr3_aa: CASSLGQLSNQPQHF
v_call: TRBV6-5; d_call: TRBD2; j_call: TRBJ2-1; clone_size: -; cdr3_nt: TGTGCCAGCAGTTACCGGGGGGTCTCCTACAATGAGCAGTTCTTC; cdr3_aa: CASSYRGVSYNEQFF
v_call: TRBV11-2; d_call: TRBD1; j_call: TRBJ1-4; clone_size: -; cdr3_nt: TGTGCCAGCCGCCCAGTCCCTGCAGGGGGCGATGAAAAACTGTTTTTT; cdr3_aa: CASRPVPAGGDEKLFF
v_call: TRBV5-4; d_call: -; j_call: TRBJ1-1; clone_size: -; cdr3_nt: TGTGCCAGCAGCCTTGCGGGGAGTCCTGAAGCTTTCTTT; cdr3_aa: CASSLAGSPEAFF
v_call: TRBV6-1; d_call: TRBD1; j_call: TRBJ2-3; clone_size: -; cdr3_nt: TGTGCCAGCAGTGAAGGACAGGGGGGAGATACGCAGTATTTT; cdr3_aa: CASSEGQGGDTQYF
v_call: TRBV7-9; d_call: -; j_call: TRBJ2-3; clone_size: -; cdr3_nt: TGTGCCAGCAGCCACGGGGAGACTAGCACAGATACGCAGTATTTT; cdr3_aa: CASSHGETSTDTQYF
v_call: TRBV5-5; d_call: -; j_call: TRBJ2-7; clone_size: -; cdr3_nt: TGTGCCAGCAGCGTGGACAGCCACTACGAGCAGTACTTC; cdr3_aa: CASSVDSHYEQYF
v_call: TRBV6-1; d_call: TRBD2; j_call: TRBJ2-1; clone_size: -; cdr3_nt: TGTGCCAGCAGTGAAGGACTAGCGGCGAACAATGAGCAGTTCTTC; cdr3_aa: CASSEGLAANNEQFF
v_call: TRBV6-1; d_call: -; j_call: TRBJ1-2; clone_size: -; cdr3_nt: TGTGCTTCGACCAGGGAAGGGAACTATGGCTACACCTTC; cdr3_aa: CASTREGNYGYTF